The rows below give T cell receptor beta chains drawn from one sample of a study of T cells in Graves' hyperthyroidism and ophthalmopathy. MiXCR, applied by TCRdb to the multiplex PCR reads, yields one record per CDR3 protein. The sample has hundreds of thousands of distinct CDR3 sequences; 24% are singletons. Sequencing was done on a sample of blood. The receptors were gathered from a woman in her 30s with Graves' ophthalmopathy. Each CDR3 is given with its conserved first and last residue. The D gene is left open where the match is weak. The size of a clone is reported for some rows only, either as once, few or many, or as a class for expanded clones.

CDR3aa: CASSQEGTYEQYF
CDR3nt: TGCGCCAGCAGCCAAGAAGGCACCTACGAGCAGTACTTC
j_gene: TRBJ2-7
v_gene: TRBV4-3
d_gene: -
abundance: once

CDR3aa: CASSLAETALPYYEQYF
CDR3nt: TGTGCCAGCAGCTTAGCCGAGACAGCCTTACCCTACTACGAGCAGTACTTC
j_gene: TRBJ2-7
v_gene: TRBV5-4
d_gene: -
abundance: few

CDR3aa: CASSALPAGTGSYEQYF
CDR3nt: TGTGCCAGCAGCGCCCTCCCGGCCGGGACAGGGTCCTACGAGCAGTACTTC
j_gene: TRBJ2-7
v_gene: TRBV9
d_gene: TRBD1
abundance: -

CDR3aa: CASNSGGELFF
CDR3nt: TGTGCCAGTAATTCCGGCGGGGAGCTGTTTTTT
j_gene: TRBJ2-2
v_gene: TRBV19
d_gene: -
abundance: many

CDR3aa: CSARDLASGSFDEQYF
CDR3nt: TGCAGTGCTAGAGATCTCGCTAGCGGGAGCTTCGACGAGCAGTACTTC
j_gene: TRBJ2-7
v_gene: TRBV20-1
d_gene: TRBD2
abundance: -

CDR3aa: CASSQLDRDDTEAFF
CDR3nt: TGTGCCAGCAGCCAACTGGACAGGGATGACACTGAAGCTTTCTTT
j_gene: TRBJ1-1
v_gene: TRBV3-1
d_gene: TRBD1
abundance: many

CDR3aa: CASSRGLETQYF
CDR3nt: TGTGCCAGCAGTAGGGGTTTGGAGACCCAGTACTTC
j_gene: TRBJ2-5
v_gene: TRBV11-2
d_gene: -
abundance: many

CDR3aa: CASSLETGVETGELFF
CDR3nt: TGTGCCAGCAGTTTGGAAACAGGGGTGGAGACCGGGGAGCTGTTTTTT
j_gene: TRBJ2-2
v_gene: TRBV28
d_gene: TRBD1
abundance: many

CDR3aa: CASSHGTGNGYTF
CDR3nt: TGTGCCAGCAGCCACGGGACAGGGAATGGCTACACCTTC
j_gene: TRBJ1-2
v_gene: TRBV25-1
d_gene: TRBD1
abundance: many

CDR3aa: CATSRDPLNTEAFF
CDR3nt: TGTGCCACCAGTAGGGACCCTTTAAACACTGAAGCTTTCTTT
j_gene: TRBJ1-1
v_gene: TRBV15
d_gene: -
abundance: -

CDR3aa: CSARDGSESSYEQYF
CDR3nt: TGCAGTGCTAGAGATGGAAGCGAGAGCTCCTACGAGCAGTACTTC
j_gene: TRBJ2-7
v_gene: TRBV20-1
d_gene: -
abundance: -

CDR3aa: CASSFRGLVNTEAFF
CDR3nt: TGCGCCAGCAGCTTCAGGGGGCTGGTGAACACTGAAGCTTTCTTT
j_gene: TRBJ1-1
v_gene: TRBV5-1
d_gene: TRBD1
abundance: many

CDR3aa: CASSQDEVQGNQPQHF
CDR3nt: TGTGCCAGCAGCCAGGATGAGGTACAGGGTAATCAGCCCCAGCATTTT
j_gene: TRBJ1-5
v_gene: TRBV7-9
d_gene: -
abundance: many

CDR3aa: CASREKNQPQHF
CDR3nt: TGTGCCAGCAGGGAAAAAAATCAGCCCCAGCATTTT
j_gene: TRBJ1-5
v_gene: TRBV6-1
d_gene: -
abundance: many

CDR3aa: CASSLSDSYYGYTF
CDR3nt: TGTGCCAGCAGTTTAAGCGACTCTTACTATGGCTACACCTTC
j_gene: TRBJ1-2
v_gene: TRBV12-3/TRBV12-4
d_gene: -
abundance: -

CDR3aa: CSVETEQRQTGPEETQYF
CDR3nt: TGCAGCGTTGAGACGGAGCAGAGACAGACCGGTCCCGAGGAGACCCAGTACTTC
j_gene: TRBJ2-5
v_gene: TRBV29-1
d_gene: -
abundance: -

CDR3aa: CASSPSTVNTEAFF
CDR3nt: TGTGCCAGCAGTCCCTCGACGGTGAACACTGAAGCTTTCTTT
j_gene: TRBJ1-1
v_gene: TRBV12-3/TRBV12-4
d_gene: -
abundance: many

CDR3aa: CASSLVDGGEEQYF
CDR3nt: TGCGCCAGCAGCTTGGTCGACGGCGGGGAAGAGCAGTACTTC
j_gene: TRBJ2-7
v_gene: TRBV5-1
d_gene: -
abundance: many

CDR3aa: CASSQTGTGGSYEQYF
CDR3nt: TGCGCCAGCAGCCAAACCGGGACAGGGGGTTCCTACGAGCAGTACTTC
j_gene: TRBJ2-7
v_gene: TRBV4-1
d_gene: TRBD1
abundance: many

CDR3aa: CASSFGGQGTEAFF
CDR3nt: TGCGCCAGCAGCTTTGGGGGTCAGGGCACTGAAGCTTTCTTT
j_gene: TRBJ1-1
v_gene: TRBV5-1
d_gene: -
abundance: many

CDR3aa: CASSKVWDRAGHQPQHF
CDR3nt: TGTGCCAGTAGTAAGGTCTGGGACAGGGCTGGTCATCAGCCCCAGCATTTT
j_gene: TRBJ1-5
v_gene: TRBV19
d_gene: TRBD1
abundance: -

CDR3aa: CASRQDSHSNQPQHF
CDR3nt: TGTGCCAGCAGGCAAGACAGCCATAGCAATCAGCCCCAGCATTTT
j_gene: TRBJ1-5
v_gene: TRBV6-1
d_gene: -
abundance: -

CDR3aa: CASSLQGANTGELFF
CDR3nt: TGCGCCAGCAGCTTGCAGGGGGCGAACACCGGGGAGCTGTTTTTT
j_gene: TRBJ2-2
v_gene: TRBV5-1
d_gene: TRBD1
abundance: many

CDR3aa: CSVGTGAGQPQHF
CDR3nt: TGCAGCGTTGGGACAGGGGCGGGTCAGCCCCAGCATTTT
j_gene: TRBJ1-5
v_gene: TRBV29-1
d_gene: TRBD1
abundance: few

CDR3aa: CASSQGLNTEAFF
CDR3nt: TGTGCCAGCAGTCAAGGTTTGAACACTGAAGCTTTCTTT
j_gene: TRBJ1-1
v_gene: TRBV19
d_gene: -
abundance: many

CDR3aa: CSARDINRYYGYTF
CDR3nt: TGCAGTGCTAGAGATATCAACCGATATTATGGCTACACCTTC
j_gene: TRBJ1-2
v_gene: TRBV20-1
d_gene: -
abundance: many

CDR3aa: CASSRTGAPQETQYF
CDR3nt: TGTGCCAGCAGCCGGACAGGGGCTCCCCAAGAGACCCAGTACTTC
j_gene: TRBJ2-5
v_gene: TRBV7-9
d_gene: TRBD1
abundance: many

CDR3aa: CASSLARLVAETQYF
CDR3nt: TGTGCCAGCAGCTTAGCCCGACTAGTCGCGGAGACCCAGTACTTC
j_gene: TRBJ2-5
v_gene: TRBV7-8
d_gene: -
abundance: many

CDR3aa: CASSTPGRSSYEQYF
CDR3nt: TGTGCCAGCAGCACACCGGGACGGAGCTCCTACGAGCAGTACTTC
j_gene: TRBJ2-7
v_gene: TRBV28
d_gene: -
abundance: many

CDR3aa: CATRERGGAKNIQYF
CDR3nt: TGTGCCACCAGGGAGCGGGGGGGAGCCAAAAACATTCAGTACTTC
j_gene: TRBJ2-4
v_gene: TRBV15
d_gene: TRBD2
abundance: many

CDR3aa: CSARRRNTEAFF
CDR3nt: TGCAGTGCTAGGAGGAGGAACACTGAAGCTTTCTTT
j_gene: TRBJ1-1
v_gene: TRBV20-1
d_gene: -
abundance: -